This note documents a single TCR beta chain sequence. At one end, the junction sequence differs from germline, possibly due to a read error. As originally analysed: Estimates of nucleated cell counts were drawn from the amplification of reference gene primers. Repertoires were generated with immunoSEQ multiplex PCR, while TCRdb's copy carries only in-frame clones and drops some. The V and J calls and clone size were taken over from that table, and D and trimming were inferred from the DNA. The data show 150,000 to 200,000 clones, with approximately 90% seen just once and 3% to 4% held by the top ten. This record belongs to a study of blood T cell repertoires in COVID-19. On the study more broadly: Donors in the United States, Italy and Spain gave samples during acute or convalescent COVID-19. Nucleic acid was either cDNA or gDNA, and it came from T cells, B-cell-depleted T cells, or PBMCs.

This CDR3 has 18 amino acids. Germline loops: CDR1 SSHAT, CDR2 FNYEAQ (reference sequence). This TCR was recovered from a young man with active or convalescent COVID-19. The V call is TRBV7-7, the J call TRBJ2-1; 8 bases fit TRBD1. The sequenced sample consisted of peripheral blood. As DNA, the CDR3 is TGTGCTAGCAGCGAGAAGTACCGGACAGGGAGCTCCTACAATGAGCAGTTCTTC. It translates to CASSEKYRTGSSYNEQFF.